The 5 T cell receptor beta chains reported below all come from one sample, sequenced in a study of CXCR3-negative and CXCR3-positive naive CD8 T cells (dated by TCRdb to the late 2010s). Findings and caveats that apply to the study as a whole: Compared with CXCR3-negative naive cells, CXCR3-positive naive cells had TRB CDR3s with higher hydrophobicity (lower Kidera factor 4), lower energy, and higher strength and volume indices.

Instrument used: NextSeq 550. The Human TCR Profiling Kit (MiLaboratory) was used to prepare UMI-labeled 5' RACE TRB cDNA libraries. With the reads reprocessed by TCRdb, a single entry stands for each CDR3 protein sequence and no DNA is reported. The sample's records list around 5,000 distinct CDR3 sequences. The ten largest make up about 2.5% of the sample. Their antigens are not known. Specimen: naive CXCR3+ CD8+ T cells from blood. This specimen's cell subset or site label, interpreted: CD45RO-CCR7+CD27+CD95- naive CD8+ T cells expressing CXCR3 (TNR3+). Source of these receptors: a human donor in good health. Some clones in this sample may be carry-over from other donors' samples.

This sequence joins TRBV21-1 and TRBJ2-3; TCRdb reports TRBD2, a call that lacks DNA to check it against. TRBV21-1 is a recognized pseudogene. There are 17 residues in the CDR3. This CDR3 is CASSCQGLAGETDTQYF.

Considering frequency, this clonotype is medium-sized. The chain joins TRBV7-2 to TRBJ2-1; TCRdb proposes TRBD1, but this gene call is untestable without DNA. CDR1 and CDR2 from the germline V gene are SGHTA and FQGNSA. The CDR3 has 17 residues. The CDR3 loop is CASSPPLIRLEYNEQFF.

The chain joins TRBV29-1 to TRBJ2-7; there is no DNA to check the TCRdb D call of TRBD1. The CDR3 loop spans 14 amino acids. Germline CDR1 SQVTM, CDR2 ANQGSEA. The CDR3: CSVLSDRELYEQYF.

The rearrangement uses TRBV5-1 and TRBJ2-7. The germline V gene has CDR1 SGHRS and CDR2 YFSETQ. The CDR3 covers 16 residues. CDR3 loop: CASSFLSVPSSYEQYF.

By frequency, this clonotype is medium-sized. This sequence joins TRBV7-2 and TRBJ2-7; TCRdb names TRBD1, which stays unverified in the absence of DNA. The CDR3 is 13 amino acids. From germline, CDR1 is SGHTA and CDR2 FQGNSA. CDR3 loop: CASSAGQSYEQYF.